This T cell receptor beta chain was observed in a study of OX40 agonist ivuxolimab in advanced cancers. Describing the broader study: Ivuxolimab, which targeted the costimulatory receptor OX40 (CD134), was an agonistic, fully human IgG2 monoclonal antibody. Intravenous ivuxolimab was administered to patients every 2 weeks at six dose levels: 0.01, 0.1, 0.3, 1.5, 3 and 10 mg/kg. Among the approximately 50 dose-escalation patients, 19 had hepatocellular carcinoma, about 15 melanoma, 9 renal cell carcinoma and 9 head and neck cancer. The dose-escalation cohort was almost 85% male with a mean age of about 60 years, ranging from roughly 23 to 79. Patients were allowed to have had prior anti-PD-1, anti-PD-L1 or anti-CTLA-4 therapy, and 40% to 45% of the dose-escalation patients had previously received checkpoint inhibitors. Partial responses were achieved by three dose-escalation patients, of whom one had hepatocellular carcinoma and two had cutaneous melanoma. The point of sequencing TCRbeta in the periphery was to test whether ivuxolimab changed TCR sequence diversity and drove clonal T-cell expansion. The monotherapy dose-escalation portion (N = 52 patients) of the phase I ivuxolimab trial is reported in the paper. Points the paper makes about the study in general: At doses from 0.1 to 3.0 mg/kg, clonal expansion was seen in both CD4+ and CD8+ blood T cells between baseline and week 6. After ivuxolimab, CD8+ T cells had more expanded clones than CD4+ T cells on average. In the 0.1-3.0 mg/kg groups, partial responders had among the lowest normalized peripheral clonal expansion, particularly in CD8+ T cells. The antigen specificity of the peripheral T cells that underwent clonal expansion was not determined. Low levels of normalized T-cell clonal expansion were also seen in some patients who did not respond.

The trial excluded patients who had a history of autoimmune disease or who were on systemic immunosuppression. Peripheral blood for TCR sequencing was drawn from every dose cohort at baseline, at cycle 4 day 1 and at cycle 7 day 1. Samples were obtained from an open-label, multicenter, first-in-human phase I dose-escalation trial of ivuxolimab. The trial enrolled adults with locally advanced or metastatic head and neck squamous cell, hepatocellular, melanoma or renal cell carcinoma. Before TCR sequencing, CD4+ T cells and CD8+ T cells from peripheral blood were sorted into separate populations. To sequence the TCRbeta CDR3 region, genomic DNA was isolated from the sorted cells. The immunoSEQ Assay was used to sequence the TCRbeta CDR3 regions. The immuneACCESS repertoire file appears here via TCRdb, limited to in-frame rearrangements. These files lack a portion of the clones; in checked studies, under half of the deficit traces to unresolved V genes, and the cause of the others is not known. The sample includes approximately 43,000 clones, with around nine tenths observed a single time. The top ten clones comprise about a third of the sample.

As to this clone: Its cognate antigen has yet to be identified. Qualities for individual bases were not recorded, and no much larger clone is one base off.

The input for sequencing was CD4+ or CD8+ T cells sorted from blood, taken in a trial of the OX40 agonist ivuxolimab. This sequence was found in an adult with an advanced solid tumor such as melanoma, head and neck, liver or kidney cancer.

The sequenced DNA: TGTGCCAGCAGCTTATTGGGGACAGGGTGGGTGACCCAGTACTTC. Its protein product is CASSLLGTGWVTQYF. The chain couples TRBV7-9 to TRBJ2-5, and 9 junction bases match TRBD1. Taken from the germline V gene (reference sequence), the CDR1 and CDR2 loops are SEHNR and FQNEAQ. The CDR3 measures 15 amino acids from cysteine to phenylalanine. Only the CDR3 DNA is retained, 45 bases long and in frame from the first base. The junction shows trimming of 2 bases on V and 7 bases on J, and the gene matches do not reach 8 bases of it. The CDR3 plus the reference TRBV7-9 and TRBJ2-5 genes for the other parts give the full variable domain: DTGVSQNPRHKITKRGQNVTFRCDPISEHNRLYWYRQTLGQGPEFLTYFQNEAQLEKSRLLSDRFSAERPKGSFSTLEIQRTEQGDSAMYLCASSLLGTGWVTQYFGPGTRLLVL.